Sequencing of this T cell receptor beta chain was carried out in a study of blood T cell repertoires in COVID-19. Study as a whole: Donors in the United States, Italy and Spain gave samples during acute or convalescent COVID-19.

In the authors' workflow: Nucleated cell counts were estimated from reference gene primer amplification. Produced via immunoSEQ multiplex PCR; TCRdb's table is partial and in-frame only. The V and J calls and clone size come from that table; D and trimming were worked out from the DNA. The data hold around 700,000 clones, with approximately 90% observed a single time. The CDR3 runs to 14 residues. V dropped 2 bases and J dropped 3 bases, with 8 bases sitting between them. The germline V gene has CDR1 MNHEY and CDR2 SVGAGI. This chain connects TRBV6-5 to TRBJ1-5; D unresolved. The sequenced sample consisted of peripheral blood. The sequence was obtained from a woman aged 18-35 years with acute or convalescent COVID-19. CDR3: CASSYRGINQPQHF. The CDR3 region has the DNA TGTGCCAGCAGTTACAGAGGGATCAATCAGCCCCAGCATTTT.